Each of the 15 T cell receptor beta chains below was sequenced from the same sample in a study of OX40 agonist ivuxolimab in advanced cancers. The library was obtained by the immunoSEQ multiplex PCR assay. What TCRdb holds here is the immuneACCESS table cut down to in-frame rearrangements. Part of the clones is not present; checked against another copy, under half of the missing clones reflect an unresolved V gene, and the others are unexplained. Recorded for this sample are over 80,000 clones; about nine tenths of them occurred a single time. The ten largest clonotypes hold more than 5.5% of the sample. The sample was CD4+ or CD8+ T cells sorted from blood, taken in a trial of the OX40 agonist ivuxolimab. The source of these receptors is an adult with an advanced solid tumor such as melanoma, head and neck, liver or kidney cancer.

This clone has just a few counts. The chain combines TRBV7-3 with TRBJ1-6; no reliable D call. V shed 5 bases and J shed 10 bases, with 18 bases lying between them. CDR3 size: 15 residues. The V gene's germline CDR1 is SGHTA and CDR2 FQGTGA. The CDR3 DNA is TGTGCCAGCAGCCAAACTACTGCTGCTTGGTCACCCCTCCACTTT. It yields the protein CASSQTTAAWSPLHF.

V and J are TRBV11-3 and TRBJ2-5, with a tentative D call TRBD2 (5 bases). Trimming pared 6 bases from V and 2 bases from J, leaving 16 bases between. The CDR3 runs to 15 residues. Per the germline V gene, CDR1 is SGHNT and CDR2 is YENEEA. Here the CDR3 reads CASSSTSRPQETQYF. CDR3 sequence (DNA): TGTGCCAGCAGTAGCACTAGTCGGCCTCAAGAGACCCAGTACTTC.

The rearrangement joins TRBV6-5 to TRBJ1-5, with a possible D match to TRBD1 (5 bases). CDR3 length: 13 residues. Germline CDR1 reads MNHEY; CDR2 reads SVGAGI. V gave up 6 bases and J gave up 7 bases, with 13 bases separating them. This CDR3 is CASSPQRQQPQHF. CDR3 coding DNA: TGTGCCAGCAGCCCACAGAGACAGCAGCCCCAGCATTTT.

In the case of this clone: This sample includes further DNA sequences coding for the same CDR3. The J gene is TRBJ2-7, the V gene TRBV11-3; no clear D gene. Germline lookup yields CDR1 SGHNT and CDR2 YENEEA. The V end was cut by 3 bases, the J end by 1 base, with 4 bases between. The CDR3 runs to 12 residues. The DNA for the CDR3 is TGTGCCAGCAGCTTGGGGTCCTACGAGCAGTACTTC. Its translation: CASSLGSYEQYF.

The sample holds one count of this clone. In DNA, the CDR3 is TGTGCCAGCAGTGCCACAGGGGTAGGGACTGAAGCTTTCTTT. It yields the protein CASSATGVGTEAFF. The chain joins TRBV6-5 to TRBJ1-1; 7 nucleotides match TRBD1. Looked up from germline, CDR1 is MNHEY and CDR2 is SVGAGI. Trimming removed 5 bases from V and 5 bases from J; junction bases left unmatched: 8. There are 14 residues in the CDR3.

The CDR3 region has the DNA TGTGCCAGCAGTTACGGCAAAGGTCGTACTGAAGCTTTCTTT. Translated, it gives CASSYGKGRTEAFF. This chain links TRBV6-5 with TRBJ1-1; D is unresolved. V was clipped by 2 bases and J by 5 bases, with 12 bases between them. CDR3 length: 14 amino acids. Per the germline V gene, CDR1 is MNHEY and CDR2 is SVGAGI.

In its sample, this clone was seen once. The rearrangement joins TRBV7-9 to TRBJ1-2; D perhaps matches TRBD1 (6 bases). There are 14 residues in the CDR3. The germline V and J ends were trimmed by 6 bases and 2 bases, with 13 bases remaining between them. Germline assignment: CDR1 SEHNR and CDR2 FQNEAQ (reference sequence). This chain's CDR3 is CASSIGGQNYGYTF. The CDR3, as DNA: TGTGCCAGCAGTATAGGGGGACAAAACTATGGCTACACCTTC.

The chain combines TRBV19 with TRBJ1-2, with TRBD1 identical over 8 bases. The CDR3 consists of 13 residues. Germline values: CDR1 LNHDA, CDR2 SQIVND (reference sequence). The V segment lost 10 bases and the J segment 0 bases; nucleotides outside the gene matches: 4. The CDR3 reads CATTTGANYGYTF. CDR3 coding DNA: TGTGCCACAACGACAGGGGCTAACTATGGCTACACCTTC.

The chain couples TRBV5-8 to TRBJ2-2, with D possibly matching TRBD1 (6 bases). Trimming took off 2 bases at V and 1 base at J, with 15 bases between the two ends. The CDR3 spans 17 residues. Germline V lookup: CDR1 SGHTS, CDR2 YDEGEE. The CDR3 coding sequence is TGTGCCAGCAGCTTATGGCAGGGGACGGGGAACACCGGGGAGCTGTTTTTT. Translating it yields CASSLWQGTGNTGELFF.

The chain combines TRBV15 with TRBJ1-5, with D perhaps matching TRBD1 (6 bases). The ends were cut back, 4 bases at V and 6 bases at J, with 13 bases in the middle. The germline V gene encodes CDR1 LNHNV and CDR2 YYDKDF (reference sequence). The CDR3 contains 14 residues. For the CDR3, the DNA is TGTGCCACCAGCAACCGGGACACCTTTCAGCCCCAGCATTTT. It yields the protein CATSNRDTFQPQHF.

This chain uses TRBV7-2 with TRBJ2-3; no clear D. V shed 1 base and J shed 2 bases, with 4 bases lying between them. The CDR3 spans 13 residues. CDR1 is SGHTA and CDR2 is FQGNSA in the germline V gene. In DNA form, the CDR3 reads TGTGCCAGCAGCTTAGATTACACAGATACGCAGTATTTT. Encoded protein: CASSLDYTDTQYF.

A remark on this clone: An end of the junction differs from the germline gene, which may be a read error. This chain links TRBV6-4 with TRBJ2-2; D ambiguous. CDR3 length: 14 amino acids. CDR1 and CDR2 from the germline V gene are MRHNA and SNTAGT. The CDR3 protein is CASSYSSAPGELFF. CDR3 coding DNA: TGTGCCAGCAGTTACTCATCGGCTCCCGGGGAGCTGTTTTTT.

The table lists this clone with a few counts. The rearrangement uses TRBV6-6 and TRBJ2-1; tentatively, D is TRBD1 (6 bases). V shed 6 bases and J shed 0 bases, with 12 bases lying between them. Germline V gene data show CDR1 as MNHNY and CDR2 as SVGAGI (reference sequence). This CDR3 region has 15 residues. CDR3 DNA sequence: TGTGCCAGCAGGGTGGACAGAAACTCCTACAATGAGCAGTTCTTC. Its protein product is CASRVDRNSYNEQFF.

V usage is TRBV7-2 and J usage is TRBJ2-1; D is uncertain. Germline-derived CDR1 and CDR2 are SGHTA and FQGNSA. CDR3 size: 16 residues. V was cut by 5 bases and J by 0 bases, with 14 bases left in between. The CDR3 region has the DNA TGTGCCAGCAGCCCCAACCTCTCCTACTCCTACAATGAGCAGTTCTTC. It encodes CASSPNLSYSYNEQFF.

The chain links TRBV5-4 to TRBJ2-5; TRBD2 might be the D (5 bases). The CDR3 extends over 13 amino acids. Germline CDR1 and CDR2: SGHNT and YYREEE (reference sequence). Trimming pared 0 bases from V and 5 bases from J, leaving 8 bases between. In DNA form, the CDR3 reads TGTGCCAGCAGCTTGGGTGAGGGCGAGACCCAGTACTTC. It yields the protein CASSLGEGETQYF.